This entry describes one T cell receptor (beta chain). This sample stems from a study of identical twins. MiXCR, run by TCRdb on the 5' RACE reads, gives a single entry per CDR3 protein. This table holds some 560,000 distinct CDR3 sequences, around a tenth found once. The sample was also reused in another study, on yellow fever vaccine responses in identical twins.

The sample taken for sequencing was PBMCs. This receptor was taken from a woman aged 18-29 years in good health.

The CDR3 DNA follows: TGCAGTGCTAGTCTTAGGACAGGGGGCGAATTAGCCAAAAACATTCAGTACTTC. This translates into CSASLRTGGELAKNIQYF. The chain uses TRBV20-1 and TRBJ2-4; TRBD1 aligns across 11 bases. V dropped 3 bases and J dropped 0; count of bases not matched to a gene: 10. CDR1 is DFQATT, CDR2 SNEGSKA, per germline (reference sequence). The CDR3 consists of 18 residues.